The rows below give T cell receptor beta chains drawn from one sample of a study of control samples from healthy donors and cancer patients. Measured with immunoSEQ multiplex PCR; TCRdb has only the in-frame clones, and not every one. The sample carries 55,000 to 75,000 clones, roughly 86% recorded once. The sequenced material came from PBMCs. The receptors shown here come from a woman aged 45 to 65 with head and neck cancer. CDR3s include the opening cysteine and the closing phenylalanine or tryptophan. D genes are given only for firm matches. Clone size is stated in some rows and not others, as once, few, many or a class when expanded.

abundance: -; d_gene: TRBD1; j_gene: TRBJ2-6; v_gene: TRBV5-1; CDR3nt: TGCGCCAGCAGCCCGGGACAGGGGGCGCCTGGGGCCAACGTCCTGACTTTC; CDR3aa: CASSPGQGAPGANVLTF
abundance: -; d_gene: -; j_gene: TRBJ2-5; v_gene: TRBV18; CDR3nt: TGTGCCAGCTCACTGAATGAACGGGAGCAGTACTTC; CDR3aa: CASSLNEREQYF
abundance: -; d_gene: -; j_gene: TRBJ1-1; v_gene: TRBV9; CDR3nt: TGTGCCAGCAGCCCCGAGGGGCGCTCGGCGGAAGCTTTCTTT; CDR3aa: CASSPEGRSAEAFF
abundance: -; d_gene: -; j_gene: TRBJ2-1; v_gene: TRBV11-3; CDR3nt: TGTGCCAGCAGCTTAGACGGGCGCTCCTACAATGAGCAGTTCTTC; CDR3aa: CASSLDGRSYNEQFF
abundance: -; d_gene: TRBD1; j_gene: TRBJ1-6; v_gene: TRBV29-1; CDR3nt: TGCAGCGTCAGGGACAGGGCGAATTCACCCCTCCACTTT; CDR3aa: CSVRDRANSPLHF
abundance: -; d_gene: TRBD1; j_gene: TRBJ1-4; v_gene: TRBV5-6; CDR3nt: TGTGCCAGCAGCTTGGCCGGACAGGGTCGGGGAAAACTGTTTTTT; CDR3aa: CASSLAGQGRGKLFF
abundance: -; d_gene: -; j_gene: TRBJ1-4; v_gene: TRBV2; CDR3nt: TGTGCCAGCAGTGTAGGCAGGGAGATTGCTAATGAAAAACTGTTTTTT; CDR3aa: CASSVGREIANEKLFF
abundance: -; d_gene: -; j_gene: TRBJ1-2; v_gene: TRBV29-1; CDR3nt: TGCAGCGTTACCGCGACCGGGGGGGGTTATGGCTACACCTTC; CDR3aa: CSVTATGGGYGYTF
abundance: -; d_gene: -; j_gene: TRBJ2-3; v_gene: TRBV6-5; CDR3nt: TGTGCCAGCAGTTACTCACAGGCAGATACGCAGTATTTT; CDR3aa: CASSYSQADTQYF
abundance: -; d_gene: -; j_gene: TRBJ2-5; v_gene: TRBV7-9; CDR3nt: TGTGCCAGCAGCTTAGGAGGGGGGGCCCAAGAGACCCAGTACTTC; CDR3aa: CASSLGGGAQETQYF
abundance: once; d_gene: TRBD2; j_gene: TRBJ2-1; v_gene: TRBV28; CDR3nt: TGTGCCAGCAGTTTTGGGCGGGGGTACAATGAGCAGTTCTTC; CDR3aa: CASSFGRGYNEQFF
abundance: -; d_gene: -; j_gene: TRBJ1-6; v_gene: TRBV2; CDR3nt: TGTGCCAGCAGTGAAAGGGGACCCCTCCACTTT; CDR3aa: CASSERGPLHF
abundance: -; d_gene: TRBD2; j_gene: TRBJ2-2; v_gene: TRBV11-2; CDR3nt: TGTGCCAGCAGCTTATCTAGCGGGGGGGCCGGGTTATCCGGGGAGCTGTTTTTT; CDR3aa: CASSLSSGGAGLSGELFF